The clone carrying this TCR beta chain has a handful of counts. The antigen remains undetermined. TCRdb keeps only in-frame clones here, not all; method: immunoSEQ multiplex PCR. This table holds tens of thousands of clones, 65% to 75% found once. Using viral peptide pools, the ViraFEST assay grew out antigen-specific CD4+ T cells prior to sequencing. Having been cultured for less than 13 days, the cells underwent CD4+ T cell isolation. Documented for the person is a PCR-confirmed SARS-CoV-2 infection occurring between March and December 2020. Peptides at 10 ug/ml and IL-2 at 9 to 10 IU/ml were added to some 1.9 million PBMC per well. These data belong to a study of vaccination effects on CD4 cells after COVID-19. Overall study context: Participants were given two doses of BNT162b2 or mRNA-1273 vaccine.

After removal of 4 bases from V and 5 bases from J, the junction contained 8 bases not matched to a gene. Per the germline V gene, CDR1 is SGDLS and CDR2 is YYNGEE. CDR3 size: 17 residues. General study results and limits: Vaccine- and infection-induced clones showed marked clonal contraction late following vaccination.

This chain uses TRBV9 with TRBJ2-5, with TRBD2 matching 16 bases. The starting material was CD4+ T cells from PBMCs cultured with a peptide pool, obtained before COVID-19 vaccination. This clonotype was obtained from a human donor who had a prior SARS-CoV-2 infection. CDR3 nucleotides: TGTGCCAGCAGCCCAGGGACTAGCGGGGGGGCCCTGGAGACCCAGTACTTC. It specifies CASSPGTSGGALETQYF. Full variable domain (remainder filled in from reference TRBV9 and TRBJ2-5): DSGVTQTPKHLITATGQRVTLRCSPRSGDLSVYWYQQSLDQGLQFLIQYYNGEERAKGNILERFSAQQFPDLHSELNLSSLELGDSALYFCASSPGTSGGALETQYFGPGTRLLVL.